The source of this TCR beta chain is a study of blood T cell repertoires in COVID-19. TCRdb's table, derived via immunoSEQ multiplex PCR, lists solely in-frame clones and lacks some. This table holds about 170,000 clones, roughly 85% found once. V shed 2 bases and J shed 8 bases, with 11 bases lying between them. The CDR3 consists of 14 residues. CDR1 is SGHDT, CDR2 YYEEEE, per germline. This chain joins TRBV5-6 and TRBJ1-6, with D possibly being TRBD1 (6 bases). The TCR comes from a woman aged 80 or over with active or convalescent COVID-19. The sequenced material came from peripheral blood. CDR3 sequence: CASSLSGGDSPLHF. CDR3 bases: TGTGCCAGCAGCTTATCGGGGGGCGATTCACCCCTCCACTTT.